The clone carrying this T cell receptor (beta chain) was observed once. The data are from a study of cytomegalovirus exposure and HLA in healthy donors. Primers included in the PCR were 60 Vbeta and 13 Jbeta primers. Some clones are missing from TCRdb's copy, which holds only in-frame ones; the method was immunoSEQ multiplex PCR. The sample holds more than 140,000 clones; approximately 79% are singletons and the top ten take 0.5% to 0.85%. Losses at the gene ends were 6 bases for V and 12 bases for J; bases not matched to a gene: 10. The length of the CDR3 is 14 residues. Germline loops: CDR1 SGHRS, CDR2 YFSETQ.

The source of this sequence is a male donor in good health and CMV-seronegative. The sequenced material came from PBMCs. The chain couples TRBV5-1 to TRBJ2-1; 12 nucleotides agree with TRBD1. DNA of the CDR3: TGCGCCAGCAACGCCGGGGGACAGGGGGCTTCGCAGTTCTTC. Protein product: CASNAGGQGASQFF.